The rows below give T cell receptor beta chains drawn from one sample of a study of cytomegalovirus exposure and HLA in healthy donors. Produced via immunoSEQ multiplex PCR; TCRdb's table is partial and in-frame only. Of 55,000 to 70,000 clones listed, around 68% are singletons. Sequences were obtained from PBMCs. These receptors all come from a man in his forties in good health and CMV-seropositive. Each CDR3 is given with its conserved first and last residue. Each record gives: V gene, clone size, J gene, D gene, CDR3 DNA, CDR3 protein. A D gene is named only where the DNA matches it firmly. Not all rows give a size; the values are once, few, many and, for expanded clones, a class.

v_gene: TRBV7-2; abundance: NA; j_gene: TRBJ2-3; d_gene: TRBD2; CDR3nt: TGTGCCAGCAGCTTAGTATGGCGTCTAGCGGGGGGGCCAGATACGCAGTATTTT; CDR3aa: CASSLVWRLAGGPDTQYF
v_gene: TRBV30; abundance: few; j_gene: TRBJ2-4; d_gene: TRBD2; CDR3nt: TGTGCCTGGAATCCTGGGGGGGGAAACATTCAGTACTTC; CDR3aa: CAWNPGGGNIQYF
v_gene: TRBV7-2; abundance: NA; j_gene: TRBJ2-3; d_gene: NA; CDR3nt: TGTGCCAGCAGCAAAACGTTAGCGAACACAGATACGCAGTATTTT; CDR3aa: CASSKTLANTDTQYF
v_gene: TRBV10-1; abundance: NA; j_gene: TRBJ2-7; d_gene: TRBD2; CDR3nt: TGCCCACGAGATCCCTCACTCGCGGGGGATCCCTACGAGCAGTACTTC; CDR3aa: CPRDPSLAGDPYEQYF
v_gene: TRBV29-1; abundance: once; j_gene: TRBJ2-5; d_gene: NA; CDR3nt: TGCAGCGTTGAACTGGGGGCCGACCAAGAGACCCAGTACTTC; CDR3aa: CSVELGADQETQYF
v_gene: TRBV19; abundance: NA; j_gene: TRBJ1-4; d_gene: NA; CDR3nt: TGTGCCAGTAACTACAGGGAAGGTAATGAAAAACTGTTTTTT; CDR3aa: CASNYREGNEKLFF
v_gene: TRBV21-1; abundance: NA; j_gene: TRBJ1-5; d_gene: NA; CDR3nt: TGTGCCAGCAGCGATCGACAGGGTCGGAATCAGCCCCAGCATTTT; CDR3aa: CASSDRQGRNQPQHF
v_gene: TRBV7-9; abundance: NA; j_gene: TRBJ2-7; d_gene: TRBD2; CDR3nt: TGTGCCAGCAGCCCGCTTCAGGTGGCGGGGGGAACCTACGAGCAGTACTTC; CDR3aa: CASSPLQVAGGTYEQYF
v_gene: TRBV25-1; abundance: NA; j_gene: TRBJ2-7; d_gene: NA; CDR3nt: TGTGCCAGCAGCAACTCTGGACAGTCCTACGAGCAGTACTTC; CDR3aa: CASSNSGQSYEQYF
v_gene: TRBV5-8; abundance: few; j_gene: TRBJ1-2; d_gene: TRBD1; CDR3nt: TGTGCCAGCAGCTTAGGGACAGGGAATGGCTACACCTTC; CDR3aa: CASSLGTGNGYTF
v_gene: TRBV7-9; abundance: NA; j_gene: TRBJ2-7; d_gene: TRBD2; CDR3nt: TGTGCCAGCAGCGAACCCCGACTAGCGGGAGGACACGAGCAGTACTTC; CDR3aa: CASSEPRLAGGHEQYF
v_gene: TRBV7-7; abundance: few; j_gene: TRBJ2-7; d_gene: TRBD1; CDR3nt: TGTGCTAGCAGCCCCGGACAGGGATACGAGCAGTACTTC; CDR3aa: CASSPGQGYEQYF
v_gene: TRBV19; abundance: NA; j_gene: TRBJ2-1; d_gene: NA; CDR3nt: TGTGCCAGTAGTATAGATCAGGTCTCCTACAATGAGCAGTTCTTC; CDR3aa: CASSIDQVSYNEQFF
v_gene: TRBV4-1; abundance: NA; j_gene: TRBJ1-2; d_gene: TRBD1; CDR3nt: TGCGCCAGCAGCCATGGAGGGGGCGGAGGCTACACCTTC; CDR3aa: CASSHGGGGGYTF
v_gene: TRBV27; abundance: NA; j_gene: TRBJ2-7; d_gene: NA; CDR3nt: TGTGCCAGCAGTCCTCGGAGGGACGGGTATAGCGAGCAGTACTTC; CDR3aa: CASSPRRDGYSEQYF
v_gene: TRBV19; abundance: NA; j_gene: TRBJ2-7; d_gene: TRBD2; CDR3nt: TGTGCCAGTAGTTTAAGCGGGAGCCCTAGCTACGAGCAGTACTTC; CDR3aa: CASSLSGSPSYEQYF
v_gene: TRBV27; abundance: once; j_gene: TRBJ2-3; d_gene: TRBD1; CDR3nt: TGTGCCAGCAGTTTAGGGACAGGGGCAGATACGCAGTATTTT; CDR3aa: CASSLGTGADTQYF
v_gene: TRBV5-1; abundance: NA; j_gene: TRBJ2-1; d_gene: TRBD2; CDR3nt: TGCGCCAGCAGCTTGGTCGGCAGGGGGTTGAAGCGGGAGGGTAATGAGCAGTTCTTC; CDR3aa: CASSLVGRGLKREGNEQFF
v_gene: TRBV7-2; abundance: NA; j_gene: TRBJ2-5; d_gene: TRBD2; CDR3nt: TGTGCCAGCAGCTTATCAGCGGGGGACCAAGAGACCCAGTACTTC; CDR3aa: CASSLSAGDQETQYF
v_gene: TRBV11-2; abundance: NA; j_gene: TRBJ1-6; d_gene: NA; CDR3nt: TGTGCCAGCAGCTTAGAGGTGCGAGCACCCCTCCACTTT; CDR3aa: CASSLEVRAPLHF
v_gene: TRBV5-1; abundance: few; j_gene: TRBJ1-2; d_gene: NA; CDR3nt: TGCGCCAGCAGTCTGCTAACGCCTGACTATGGCTACACCTTC; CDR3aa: CASSLLTPDYGYTF
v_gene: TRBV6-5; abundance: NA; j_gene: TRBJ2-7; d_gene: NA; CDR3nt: TGTGCCAGCAGTGTAGGACTAAACTACGAGCAGTACTTC; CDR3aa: CASSVGLNYEQYF
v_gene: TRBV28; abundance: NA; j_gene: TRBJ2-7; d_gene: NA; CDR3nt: TGTGCCAGCAGTTCCCAGGGGGAGGCCGCCTACGAGCAGTACTTC; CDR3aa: CASSSQGEAAYEQYF
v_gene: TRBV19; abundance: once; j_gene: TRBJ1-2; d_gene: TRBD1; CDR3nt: TGTGCCAGTAGGATGGGACAGGGGGCATACTATGGCTACACCTTC; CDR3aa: CASRMGQGAYYGYTF
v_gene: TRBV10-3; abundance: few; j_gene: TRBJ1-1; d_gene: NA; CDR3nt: TGTGCCATCAGTGAGTCAGGCGGGGAAGCTTTCTTT; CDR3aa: CAISESGGEAFF
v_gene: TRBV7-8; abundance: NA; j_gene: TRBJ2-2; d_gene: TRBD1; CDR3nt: TGTGCCAGCAGCAAAGGACAGGGAATCACCGGGGAGCTGTTTTTT; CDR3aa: CASSKGQGITGELFF
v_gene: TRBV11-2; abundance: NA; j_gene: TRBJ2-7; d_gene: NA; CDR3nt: TGTGCCAGCAGCTTAGACTTTGACGAGGGCTACGAGCAGTACTTC; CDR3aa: CASSLDFDEGYEQYF
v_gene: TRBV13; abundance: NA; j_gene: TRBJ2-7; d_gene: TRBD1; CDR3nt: TGTGCCAGCATCCGGACAGGGGGCGCATACGAGCAGTACTTC; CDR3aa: CASIRTGGAYEQYF
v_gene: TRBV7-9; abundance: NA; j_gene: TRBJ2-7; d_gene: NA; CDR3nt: TGTGCCAGCAATCAAGTAGACAGATTCTACGAGCAGTACTTC; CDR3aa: CASNQVDRFYEQYF
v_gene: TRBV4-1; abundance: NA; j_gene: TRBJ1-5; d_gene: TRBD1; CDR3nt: TGCGCCAGCAGCAATAAACAGGGGGAGATCAATCAGCCCCAGCATTTT; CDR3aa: CASSNKQGEINQPQHF